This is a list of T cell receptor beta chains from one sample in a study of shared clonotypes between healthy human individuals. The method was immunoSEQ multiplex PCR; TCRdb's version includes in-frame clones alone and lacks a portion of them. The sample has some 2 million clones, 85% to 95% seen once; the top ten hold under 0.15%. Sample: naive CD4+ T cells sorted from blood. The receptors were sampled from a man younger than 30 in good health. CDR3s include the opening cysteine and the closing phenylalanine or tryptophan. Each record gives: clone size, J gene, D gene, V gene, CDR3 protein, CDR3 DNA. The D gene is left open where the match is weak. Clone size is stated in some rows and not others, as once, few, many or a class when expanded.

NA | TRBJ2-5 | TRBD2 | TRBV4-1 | CASSQEHPGRLYQETQYF | TGCGCCAGCAGCCAAGAACACCCCGGGAGGCTATACCAAGAGACCCAGTACTTC
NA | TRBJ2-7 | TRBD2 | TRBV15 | CATSRDSGTNSYEQYF | TGTGCCACCAGCAGAGATAGCGGGACTAACTCCTACGAGCAGTACTTC
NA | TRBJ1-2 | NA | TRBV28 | CASSLGTYGYTF | TGTGCCAGCAGTTTAGGAACATATGGCTACACCTTC
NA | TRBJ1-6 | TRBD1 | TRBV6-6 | CASSYRTGGDALHF | TGTGCCAGCAGTTACCGTACAGGGGGTGACGCCCTCCACTTT
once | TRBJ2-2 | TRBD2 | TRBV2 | CASRSSGSNTGELFF | TGTGCCAGCAGGAGTAGCGGGAGCAACACCGGGGAGCTGTTTTTT
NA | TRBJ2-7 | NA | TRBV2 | CASSEAQVREQYF | TGTGCCAGCAGTGAAGCGCAAGTACGAGAGCAGTACTTC
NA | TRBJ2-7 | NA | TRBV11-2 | CASSSRVSYEQYF | TGTGCCAGCAGCTCCCGGGTCTCCTACGAGCAGTACTTC
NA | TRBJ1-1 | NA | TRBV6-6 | CASNYPPGGSEAFF | TGTGCCAGCAACTACCCGCCTGGGGGTTCTGAAGCTTTCTTT
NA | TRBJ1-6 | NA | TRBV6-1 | CASSLGSGGGSPLHF | TGTGCCAGCAGTTTGGGATCTGGCGGAGGTTCACCCCTCCACTTT
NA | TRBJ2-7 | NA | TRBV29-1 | CSVPDSYEQYF | TGCAGCGTCCCGGACAGCTACGAGCAGTACTTC
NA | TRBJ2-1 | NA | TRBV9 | CASSAPGVGAYNEQFF | TGTGCCAGCAGCGCTCCCGGGGTCGGCGCCTACAATGAGCAGTTCTTC
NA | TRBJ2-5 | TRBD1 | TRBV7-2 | CASSLARGQGGETQYF | TGTGCCAGCAGCTTAGCTCGGGGACAGGGAGGAGAGACCCAGTACTTC
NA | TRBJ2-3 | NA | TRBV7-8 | CASSLVQQGGADTQYF | TGTGCCAGCAGCTTAGTTCAGCAGGGGGGAGCAGATACGCAGTATTTT
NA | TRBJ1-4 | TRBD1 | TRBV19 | CATQGNPNEKLFF | TGTGCCACACAGGGGAATCCTAATGAAAAACTGTTTTTT
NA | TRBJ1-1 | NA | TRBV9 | CASSSSTMNTEAFF | TGTGCCAGCAGCTCAAGTACCATGAACACTGAAGCTTTCTTT
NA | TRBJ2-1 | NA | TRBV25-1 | CASSELREFSGEQFF | TGTGCCAGCAGTGAATTGCGGGAATTCTCGGGTGAGCAGTTCTTC
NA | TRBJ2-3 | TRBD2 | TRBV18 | CASSPPIAGGADTQYF | TGTGCCAGCTCACCACCAATAGCGGGAGGGGCAGATACGCAGTATTTT
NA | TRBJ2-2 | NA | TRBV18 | CASSRGNSNTGELFF | TGTGCCAGCTCACGGGGGAATTCGAACACCGGGGAGCTGTTTTTT
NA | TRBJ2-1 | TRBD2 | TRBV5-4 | CASSFSGGAYNEQFF | TGTGCCAGCAGCTTTAGCGGGGGGGCTTACAATGAGCAGTTCTTC
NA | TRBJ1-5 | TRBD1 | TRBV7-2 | CASSKGGGQPQHF | TGTGCCAGCAGCAAAGGGGGCGGACAGCCCCAGCATTTT
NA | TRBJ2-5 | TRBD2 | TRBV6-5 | CASSLTSVETQYF | TGTGCCAGCAGCCTTACTAGCGTAGAGACCCAGTACTTC
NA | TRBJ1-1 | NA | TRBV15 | CATSRDSRNEAFF | TGTGCCACCAGCAGAGACAGCCGGAATGAAGCTTTCTTT
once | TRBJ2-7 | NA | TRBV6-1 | CASSEVGQGRSYEQYF | TGTGCCAGCAGTGAAGTCGGGCAGGGGAGGTCCTACGAGCAGTACTTC